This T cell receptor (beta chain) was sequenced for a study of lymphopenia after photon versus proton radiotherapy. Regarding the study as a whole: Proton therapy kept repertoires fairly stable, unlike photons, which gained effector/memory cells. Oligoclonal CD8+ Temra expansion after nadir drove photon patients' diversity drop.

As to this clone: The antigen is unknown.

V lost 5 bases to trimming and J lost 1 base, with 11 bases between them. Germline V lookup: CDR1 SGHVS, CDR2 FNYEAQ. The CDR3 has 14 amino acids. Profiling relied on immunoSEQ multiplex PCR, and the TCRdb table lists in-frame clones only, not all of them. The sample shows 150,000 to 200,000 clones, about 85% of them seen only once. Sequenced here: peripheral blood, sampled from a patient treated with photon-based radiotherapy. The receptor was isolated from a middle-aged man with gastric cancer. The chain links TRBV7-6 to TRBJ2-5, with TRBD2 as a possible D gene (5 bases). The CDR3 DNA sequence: TGTGCCAGCAGCGTCCCGGGGTCCCAAGAGACCCAGTACTTC. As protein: CASSVPGSQETQYF. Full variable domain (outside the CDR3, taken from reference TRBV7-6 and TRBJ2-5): GAGVSQSPRYKVTKRGQDVALRCDPISGHVSLYWYRQALGQGPEFLTYFNYEAQQDKSGLPNDRFSAERPEGSISTLTIQRTEQRDSAMYRCASSVPGSQETQYFGPGTRLLVL.